This TCR beta chain stems from a study of blood T cell repertoires in COVID-19. Across the study: Acute and convalescent COVID-19 specimens originated in the United States, Italy and Spain. T cells, B-cell-depleted T cells, or PBMCs provided the cDNA or gDNA that served as material.

Trimming at V came to 1 base and at J to 5 bases, leaving 5 bases not matched to a gene. The CDR3 is 14 residues long. Germline V lookup: CDR1 SGHRS, CDR2 YFSETQ. This clone was seen just once. Authors' analysis steps: Cell counts per sample came from amplifying reference gene primers. Libraries were prepared by immunoSEQ multiplex PCR; TCRdb keeps only in-frame clonotypes and omits some of them. For V, J and clone size, that table is used; D and trimming come from the DNA. This table holds around 270,000 clones, about nine tenths found once. This chain uses TRBV5-1 with TRBJ1-1, with TRBD1 identical over 7 bases. The origin of this receptor is a person aged 18-35 years with COVID-19, enrolled during active disease. Sequencing used peripheral blood. The CDR3 region is CASSLTGANTEAFF. The CDR3 DNA follows: TGCGCCAGCAGCTTGACAGGGGCAAATACTGAAGCTTTCTTT.